This T cell receptor (beta chain) was recorded in a study of shared clonotypes between healthy human individuals (TCRdb year 2020). In terms of the full investigation: Two women and a few men aged 18 to 49 years were included in the cohort. Per donor, three plates each were used for CD4 naive and CD4 memory, two for CD8 naive, and one for CD8 memory. Blood TCR repertoires of about five healthy adults were deeply sequenced to estimate repertoire size and the extent of clonotype sharing between individuals. To increase sequencing depth and limit assay-specific biases, TCR repertoire library preparation and sequencing were carried out by different laboratories using diverse techniques. Between about 0.9 and 8.9 billion PBMCs per donor were obtained by leukapheresis. Summary of the overall study and its limitations: Even with the large sequencing depth, rarefaction of the sorted-subset datasets indicated that sequencing was incomplete. Based on pairwise subsampling, the degree of clonotype sharing among donors was expected to be affected by sequencing depth. Naive subsets generally had larger estimated clonotype richness than memory subsets. About 4.5% of naive CD4, roughly 3.6% of naive CD8, around 2.3% of memory CD4, and 0.35% to 0.4% of memory CD8 clonotypes were shared across a few donors. Sampling was restricted to blood, and TCR repertoires in tissues likely differ from the TCR repertoires found in blood. Clonotypes shared by all four sorted-subset donors showed higher generation probabilities than non-shared clonotypes. The genetic and exposure-history diversity represented was limited by the small number of donors.

For the CD8 naive samples, CD45RO-negative cells were positively selected for CCR7, yielding a CD45RA+CCR7+ population from which TemRA cells were excluded. Donors were healthy HIV-negative adults with no recently reported acute infections or vaccinations. Every donor was a Caucasian adult living in Nashville, Tennessee, USA. Blood was obtained by leukapheresis, after which PBMCs were separated by Ficoll-Histopaque density gradient centrifugation and cryopreserved in liquid nitrogen vapor phase. Analytical flow cytometry was used to check the purity and quantity of each magnetically sorted T cell population. Each sorted fraction had its genomic DNA isolated and then quantified by UV absorbance on a Nanodrop 2000c. TCR CDR3 regions were amplified from genomic DNA by multiplex PCR using the deep immunoSEQ assay. For each cell subset, the extracted genomic DNA was distributed evenly across all wells of several immunoSEQ 96-well plates, and each plate served as one replicate. For sorted subsets, each replicate PCR was loaded with approximately 0.2 ug genomic DNA, equivalent to approximately 27,000 T cell genomes. Purified libraries were measured with a Qubit 3.0 fluorometer, size-checked on a Bioanalyzer 2100, and measured again with the KAPA Library Quantification kit. Each immunoSEQ 96-well plate was sequenced on its own single-read 150-cycle Illumina NextSeq 550 flow cell. On the study's bioinformatics: Because only junctional sequences without quality scores were contained in the immunoSEQ output, filtering matching that applied to full-length reads could not be performed. To assign V/J genes and CDR3, sequences were annotated against IMGT germline references using PyIR, a Python wrapper for IgBLAST v1.9. Reads with weak V/J assignments (E-value above 1e-6), missing CDR3, stop codons, out-of-frame junctions, or ambiguous translated residues were removed. V3J clonotypes were defined as sequences sharing the same inferred V gene, J gene, and CDR3 amino acid sequence. To compute the percentage overlap between repertoires, the number of shared unique clonotypes was divided by the size of the smaller repertoire. Three approaches were used to assess repertoire richness: RTK rarefaction, the Chao1 estimator, and Recon v2.1 estimates of unobserved clonotypes. Generation probabilities for all TCRbeta clonotypes obtained by the gDNA method from four donors were computed using OLGA. TCRdb obtained this table from immuneACCESS and retained in-frame rearrangements with V and J assigned. These tables miss some clones; where compared with another copy, unresolved V genes account for less than half of the shortfall, and the remainder is unexplained. The V and J calls and clone size come from that table; D and trimming were worked out from the DNA. The sample table holds roughly 650,000 clones, of which about 96% were seen once. Clones ranked in the top ten supply about 0.11% of the sample.

The CDR3, cysteine through phenylalanine, is 16 amino acids long. Only the CDR3 DNA stays, 48 bases, in frame from base 1. V is pared back by 3 bases and J by 3 bases, with 16 bases lying between the germline termini. CDR1 and CDR2 are drawn from the germline V gene (reference sequence): SGHNT, YYREEE. On this clone: This clone's antigen is unknown. No base-level quality is on record; no much larger clone is a single base apart.

Rearrangement joined TRBV5-4 to TRBJ1-3, with the D gene too uncertain to name. This clonotype was obtained from a woman aged 25-40 years in good health. The sequenced sample consisted of naive CD8+ T cells sorted from blood. What the cell subset or site label conveys for this sample: CD45RA+CCR7+. The nucleotides read TGTGCCAGCAGCTCACAGTCTCTTCTTGGTGGAAACACCATATATTTT. The translation is CASSSQSLLGGNTIYF.